One sample yielded the 31 T cell receptor beta chains listed below, sequenced in a study of response to subunit inactivated influenza vaccine (dated by TCRdb to between 2018 and 2020). The library was built by means of RT-PCR. Sequencing used an Illumina HiSeq 2500. TCRdb applied fastp at Q25 and MiXCR to the public reads, then kept only in-frame beta chains. Each CDR3 protein appears once, grouped with its most common genes and DNA. The sample records roughly 710,000 distinct CDR3 sequences, 12% to 15% of which are singletons. The leading ten clones occupy approximately 7.6% of the sample. This sample comprised PBMCs from blood, obtained roughly 15 days before vaccination. The receptors were gathered from a man aged 50-59 years who received an inactivated influenza vaccine. Donor details come from another sample of the same person, matched by shared clones.

The CDR3 coding sequence is TGTGCCAGCAGCCAACAGTTGGGACAAAATCAGCCCCAGCATTTT. Residues: CASSQQLGQNQPQHF. The chain recombines TRBV5-6 with TRBJ1-5, with a tentative D call TRBD1 (6 bases). The germline V and J ends were trimmed by 4 bases and 4 bases, with 15 bases remaining between them. Germline CDR1 is SGHDT and CDR2 is YYEEEE. This CDR3 has 15 residues.

This clonotype was recorded at least ten times. The rearrangement joins TRBV5-1 to TRBJ1-1, with a tentative D call TRBD1 (5 bases). V lost 4 bases, J lost 4 bases, and 14 bases lay in between. The germline V gene has CDR1 SGHRS and CDR2 YFSETQ. This CDR3 spans 14 amino acids. DNA of the CDR3: TGCGCCAGCAGCCTACAGACAGTGGGCACTGAAGCTTTCTTT. Amino acid sequence: CASSLQTVGTEAFF.

V and J are TRBV7-2 and TRBJ2-7, with 11 bases matching TRBD2. The V segment lost 7 bases and the J segment 0 bases; nucleotides outside the gene matches: 8. CDR3 size: 16 residues. The germline V gene encodes CDR1 SGHTA and CDR2 FQGNSA. CDR3 residues: CASTRLAGGTSYEQYF. The CDR3 DNA sequence: TGTGCCAGCACCCGCCTAGCGGGGGGAACCTCCTACGAGCAGTACTTC. The whole variable domain, filled in from reference TRBV7-2 and TRBJ2-7, reads GAGVSQSPSNKVTEKGKDVELRCDPISGHTALYWYRQSLGQGLEFLIYFQGNSAPDKSGLPSDRFSAERTGGSVSTLTIQRTQQEDSAVYLCASTRLAGGTSYEQYFGPGTRLTVT.

This chain joins TRBV10-1 and TRBJ1-3; D ambiguous. Germline values: CDR1 WNHNN, CDR2 SYGVQD (reference sequence). CDR3 size: 15 residues. The V end was cut by 10 bases, the J end by 0 bases, with 16 bases between. Here the CDR3 DNA reads TGCGCCAAATACAGAGACTCCCTCTCTGGAAACACCATATATTTT. Protein: CAKYRDSLSGNTIYF.

The V and J genes are TRBV2 and TRBJ2-1; unclear D gene. Germline assignment: CDR1 SNHLY and CDR2 FYNNEI. V was shortened by 6 bases and J by 8 bases, with 11 bases between the two germline ends. There are 12 residues in the CDR3. CDR3 bases: TGTGCCAGCAGCTACGGTATGGATGAGCAGTTCTTC. The encoded protein is CASSYGMDEQFF.

CDR3 coding DNA: TGTGCCAGCAGCCCAAGGGTCCTCGCGAACACTGAAGCTTTCTTT. Protein: CASSPRVLANTEAFF. V gene TRBV3-1 combines with J gene TRBJ1-1; the D is unclear. Germline V gives CDR1 LGHDT, CDR2 YNNKEL (reference sequence). Trimming took 4 bases from V and 1 from J, leaving 13 bases between them. There are 15 residues in the CDR3.

In this sample, this clonotype turned up a few times. V usage is TRBV28 and J usage is TRBJ2-1, with D perhaps matching TRBD2 (5 bases). V shed 3 bases and J shed 9 bases, with 21 bases lying between them. Germline CDR1 and CDR2: MDHEN and SYDVKM. The CDR3 has 16 amino acids. The CDR3 protein is CASSFLSAQLRGEQFF. The CDR3 DNA follows: TGTGCCAGCAGTTTTCTTTCGGCCCAACTCCGGGGTGAGCAGTTCTTC. Using reference TRBV28 and TRBJ2-1 for the parts outside the CDR3, the full variable domain is DVKVTQSSRYLVKRTGEKVFLECVQDMDHENMFWYRQDPGLGLRLIYFSYDVKMKEKGDIPEGYSVSREKKERFSLILESASTNQTSMYLCASSFLSAQLRGEQFFGPGTRLTVL.

This clonotype was seen a few times. The chain carries TRBV15 and TRBJ2-7; D might be TRBD2 (6 bases). Looked up from germline, CDR1 is LNHNV and CDR2 is YYDKDF (reference sequence). Between the trimmed V and J ends, which lost 0 bases and 4 bases, there was a span of 13 bases. This CDR3 contains 15 residues. CDR3 sequence: CATSRDYTGVYEQYF. DNA of the CDR3: TGTGCCACCAGCAGAGATTATACGGGAGTTTACGAGCAGTACTTC.

This clonotype was seen repeatedly, ten times or more. The chain couples TRBV7-2 to TRBJ2-1, with 7 bases identical to TRBD2. The CDR3 is made up of 15 amino acids. Looked up from germline, CDR1 is SGHTA and CDR2 is FQGNSA. With 4 bases clipped from V and 7 bases from J, the junction kept 10 bases outside the gene matches. In DNA, the CDR3 is TGTGCCAGCAGCTCCCGTGGCCTAGCGGCGAATGAGCAGTTCTTC. Its protein product is CASSSRGLAANEQFF. Using reference TRBV7-2 and TRBJ2-1 for the parts outside the CDR3, the full variable domain is GAGVSQSPSNKVTEKGKDVELRCDPISGHTALYWYRQSLGQGLEFLIYFQGNSAPDKSGLPSDRFSAERTGGSVSTLTIQRTQQEDSAVYLCASSSRGLAANEQFFGPGTRLTVL.

In this sample, this clonotype turned up many times. V and J are TRBV29-1 and TRBJ2-7; tentatively, D is TRBD1 (6 bases). This CDR3 spans 14 amino acids. Between the trimmed V and J ends, which lost 4 bases and 5 bases, there was a span of 18 bases. Germline-derived CDR1 and CDR2 are SQVTM and ANQGSEA. This CDR3 reads CSVAGRQGKNEQYF. CDR3 sequence (DNA): TGCAGCGTTGCAGGCCGGCAGGGGAAGAACGAGCAGTACTTC.

This clonotype was seen many times. The rearrangement links TRBV28 to TRBJ2-1; 7 bases match TRBD2. V shed 2 bases and J 7 bases; nucleotides not matched to a gene: 14. The CDR3 runs 17 residues. Germline V gene lookup returns CDR1 MDHEN and CDR2 SYDVKM. CDR3 sequence (DNA): TGTGCCAGCAGTTTACCTTTTCTTGCGGGAGTGAGAAATGAGCAGTTCTTC. It yields the protein CASSLPFLAGVRNEQFF.

This clonotype was seen only a few times. The V gene is TRBV9, the J gene TRBJ1-1; 7 bases line up with TRBD1. In germline, CDR1 is SGDLS, CDR2 YYNGEE. With V trimmed by 3 bases and J by 2 bases, 7 bases remained unmatched. The CDR3 extends over 15 amino acids. The chain's CDR3 is CASSAQGQTNTEAFF. The CDR3 nucleotides are TGTGCCAGCAGCGCACAGGGACAGACTAACACTGAAGCTTTCTTT.

The sample holds many counts of this clonotype. This chain connects TRBV12-3 or TRBV12-4 to TRBJ1-5; weak D call: TRBD1 (5 bases). V gave up 5 bases and J gave up 3 bases, with 11 bases separating them. There are 14 residues in the CDR3. The CDR3 sequence is CASSIGADNQPQHF. CDR3 nucleotides: TGTGCCAGCAGTATTGGGGCAGACAATCAGCCCCAGCATTTT.

This clonotype showed up just a few times. V gene TRBV7-9 combines with J gene TRBJ2-3; 8 bases line up with TRBD1. CDR3 length: 16 residues. The germline V gene encodes CDR1 SEHNR and CDR2 FQNEAQ (reference sequence). J lost 1 base, V lost 5 bases, and 8 bases had no gene match. CDR3 in amino acids: CASSTGQGYRTDTQYF. CDR3 in DNA: TGTGCCAGCAGCACCGGACAGGGCTACCGCACAGATACGCAGTATTTT. Variable domain in full (rest from reference TRBV7-9 and TRBJ2-3): DTGVSQNPRHKITKRGQNVTFRCDPISEHNRLYWYRQTLGQGPEFLTYFQNEAQLEKSRLLSDRFSAERPKGSFSTLEIQRTEQGDSAMYLCASSTGQGYRTDTQYFGPGTRLTVL.

This clonotype was counted between two and nine times. This sequence joins TRBV14 and TRBJ2-3; the D call may be TRBD1 or TRBD2 (5 bases each). The germline V and J ends were trimmed by 4 bases and 4 bases, with 21 bases remaining between them. Per germline, CDR1 SGHDN and CDR2 FVKESK. The CDR3 is 17 amino acids. For the CDR3, the DNA is TGTGCCAGCAGCCCAGCCCCCGGGACGGCTGTGGCAGATACGCAGTATTTT. This gives the protein CASSPAPGTAVADTQYF.

This clonotype showed up just a few times. The V gene is TRBV12-3 or TRBV12-4, the J gene TRBJ2-3, with a possible D match to TRBD2 (5 bases). Trimming cost V 7 bases and J 2 bases, with 13 bases left between them. CDR3 length: 14 amino acids. The CDR3 nucleotides read TGTGCCAGCACCCTCGAGCGGCACACAGATACGCAGTATTTT. Its protein is CASTLERHTDTQYF.

This chain joins TRBV4-1 and TRBJ1-2; no clear D gene. V was cut by 0 bases and J by 7 bases, with 15 bases left in between. CDR1 and CDR2 from the germline V gene are MGHRA and YSYEKL. The CDR3 extends over 15 amino acids. In DNA, the CDR3 is TGCGCCAGCAGCCAAGATCTTAACCGCCTTGTTGGCTACACCTTC. It specifies CASSQDLNRLVGYTF.

This clonotype was picked up a small number of times. The chain uses TRBV7-2 and TRBJ2-5, with D hard to call. Germline CDR1 and CDR2: SGHTA and FQGNSA. This CDR3 has 16 amino acids. With 5 bases removed from V and 3 bases from J, the gap between germline ends came to 19 bases. The CDR3 DNA is TGTGCCAGCAGCATCTCGGGCCTGAGAGACAAAGAGACCCAGTACTTC. Translated, it gives CASSISGLRDKETQYF.

The chain uses TRBV12-3 or TRBV12-4 and TRBJ1-4; 7 nucleotides line up with TRBD1. The V segment lost 6 bases and the J segment 6 bases; nucleotides outside the gene matches: 4. This CDR3 has 13 amino acids. DNA for the CDR3: TGTGCCAGCAGCCCAGGGGGTTATGAAAAACTGTTTTTT. This translates into CASSPGGYEKLFF.

The chain couples TRBV12-3 or TRBV12-4 to TRBJ2-3, with 10 bases fitting TRBD2. Trimming at V came to 6 bases and at J to 1 base, leaving 16 bases not matched to a gene. This CDR3 region has 19 residues. The CDR3 is CASSSHPGTSDTGTDTQYF. The CDR3 nucleotides are TGTGCCAGCAGCAGCCACCCAGGGACTAGCGATACGGGCACAGATACGCAGTATTTT.

The genes are TRBV4-2 and TRBJ2-5; a possible D gene is TRBD2 (5 bases). The CDR3 has 16 amino acids. The germline V gene encodes CDR1 LGHNA and CDR2 YNFKEQ. Trimming took 0 bases from V and 1 from J, leaving 12 bases between them. The CDR3 nucleotides are TGTGCCAGCAGCCAAGATCCTCGCGGGCGCCAAGAGACCCAGTACTTC. Its protein product is CASSQDPRGRQETQYF.

The chain has TRBV24-1 and TRBJ2-7; perhaps TRBD1 as D (5 bases). This CDR3 has 17 amino acids. CDR1 is KGHDR, CDR2 SFDVKD, per germline. The ends were cut back, 0 bases at V and 4 bases at J, with 18 bases in the middle. In nucleotides, the CDR3 is TGTGCCACCAGTGATTTGCAGGGCGTTCTGGTGTCTTACGAGCAGTACTTC. Its translation is CATSDLQGVLVSYEQYF.

This clonotype was seen more than once but under ten times. This chain uses TRBV2 with TRBJ2-7; D is unclear. V was trimmed by 1 base and J by 3 bases, leaving 10 bases between them. Germline CDR1 reads SNHLY; CDR2 reads FYNNEI. The CDR3 has 14 residues. The CDR3 loop is CASSEELLGYEQYF. The CDR3 bases are TGTGCCAGCAGTGAAGAACTATTGGGCTACGAGCAGTACTTC.

The rearrangement uses TRBV7-9 and TRBJ2-7; a possible D gene is TRBD2 (6 bases). The germline gives CDR1 SEHNR, CDR2 FQNEAQ (reference sequence). Trimming removed 3 bases from V and 6 bases from J, with 9 bases in between. This CDR3 has 12 amino acids. The CDR3 DNA reads as TGTGCCAGCAGCTTTGGAGGGGCCGAGCAGTACTTC. It codes for CASSFGGAEQYF.

Ten or more counts support this clonotype. This may stem from a read error, because a much larger clone lies one nucleotide away. V gene TRBV7-2 combines with J gene TRBJ1-5; TRBD1 matches at 7 bases. The V and J ends lost 5 bases and 4 bases, in that order; junction bases with no gene match: 2. CDR1 SGHTA and CDR2 FQGNSA come from the germline V gene. The CDR3 runs 13 residues. CDR3 region: CASSRDRNQPQHF. The CDR3 DNA reads TGTGCCAGCAGCCGGGACAGAAATCAGCCCCAGCATTTT.

This clonotype has more than one count but fewer than ten. The rearrangement joins TRBV28 to TRBJ2-1, with D perhaps TRBD2 (6 bases). CDR1 and CDR2 (germline): MDHEN, SYDVKM. The CDR3 runs to 14 residues. V gave up 8 bases and J gave up 1 base, with 12 bases separating them. The CDR3 protein is CASCRSGSYNEQFF. DNA of the CDR3: TGTGCCAGCTGTCGTAGCGGTTCCTACAATGAGCAGTTCTTC.

A few counts support this clonotype. The chain has TRBV5-1 and TRBJ2-1, with a tentative D call TRBD1 (7 bases). V was cut by 4 bases and J by 9 bases, with 23 bases left in between. This CDR3 is built from 16 residues. Germline values: CDR1 SGHRS, CDR2 YFSETQ. The CDR3 here is CASSARSGQRGGEQFF. CDR3 nucleotide sequence: TGCGCCAGCAGCGCGAGGTCGGGACAGAGGGGAGGTGAGCAGTTCTTC.

This chain joins TRBV28 and TRBJ2-2; no clear D. The V end was cut by 3 bases, the J end by 3 bases, with 8 bases between. Germline assignment: CDR1 MDHEN and CDR2 SYDVKM. The CDR3 runs 14 residues. CDR3 bases: TGTGCCAGCAGTTTCGGGCGGTACACCGGGGAGCTGTTTTTT. Amino acids: CASSFGRYTGELFF.

In its sample, this clonotype was seen a few times. The V gene is TRBV20-1, the J gene TRBJ1-4; 10 bases map to TRBD1. The CDR3 is made up of 14 amino acids. The germline CDR1 and CDR2 sequences are DFQATT and SNEGSKA (reference sequence). V lost 6 bases to trimming and J lost 7 bases; unmatched junction nucleotides: 8. CDR3 loop: CSATPGQGTEKLFF. DNA of the CDR3: TGCAGTGCGACCCCGGGACAGGGGACTGAAAAACTGTTTTTT.

CDR3 loop: CASSQLGLEQYF. Here the CDR3 DNA reads TGTGCCAGCAGCCAGTTGGGTCTCGAGCAGTACTTC. The V gene is TRBV3-1, the J gene TRBJ2-7; the D is unclear. Germline CDR1 is LGHDT and CDR2 is YNNKEL (reference sequence). V was shortened by 3 bases and J by 6 bases, with 9 bases between the two germline ends. This CDR3 comprises 12 residues.

The chain's CDR3 is CASSIRGEQFF. The CDR3 DNA is TGTGCCAGTAGTATACGGGGTGAGCAGTTCTTC. The chain is built from TRBV19 and TRBJ2-1; the D gene is possibly TRBD2 (5 bases). Trimming stripped 2 bases from V and 9 bases from J, with 5 bases between. Germline V gene data show CDR1 as LNHDA and CDR2 as SQIVND (reference sequence). There are 11 residues in the CDR3.